Here is one T cell receptor (beta chain) with its context. Its antigen remains unidentified. No much larger clone is present one base from it, and per-base qualities are unavailable. This entry comes from a study of cytomegalovirus exposure and HLA in healthy donors (dated 2017 in TCRdb). Study-level background: An earlier analysis of several hundred of the donors reported under 300 Gb of sequence data and some 110 million unique TCR beta sequences obtained from about 179 million T cells. To predict cytomegalovirus infection status, the study combined high-throughput TCR immunosequencing, statistical association of individual TCRs with disease status, and machine learning. To study patterns of TCR occurrence, a later analysis re-analyzed previously published TCR beta repertoires from 650 to 750 donors and added high-resolution HLA genotyping. A later genetic analysis took genome-wide SNP genotypes for 398 of the 666 donors and used that subset as a discovery cohort. On average, roughly 240,000 unique TCR beta nucleotide sequences were sequenced per donor among 350 to 400 genotyped donors of the cohort, with around 19% of those sequences being non-productive. Among the roughly 400 genotyped donors, under 90% belonged to the genetic ancestry cluster associated with self-reported Caucasian donors. Rather than using new phenotypic data, the later analysis identified candidate immune exposures from TCR beta sequences and from how often those sequences occurred across donors. An earlier analysis of some 600 of the donors applied high-throughput TCR beta sequencing to assess whether each TCR beta V gene segment acted as functional or pseudogenic. HLA typing included class I and class II loci at four-digit resolution. The study was designed to test whether signatures of past pathogen exposure could be identified by cataloging public T cell receptors. The number of typed donors differed by locus: about 620-640 for A, B, C, DRB1 and DQB1; 500 to 550 for DQA1; some 590 for DPA1; and roughly 450 for DPB1. Using immunosequencing, the study profiled T cell repertoires from fewer than 700 subjects and related those repertoires to cytomegalovirus serostatus. All discovery cohort repertoires had been generated using a single sequencing platform. In addition to the first cohort of 650 to 750 subjects, a separate validation cohort of about 120 different subjects was used. Donor age, sex, ethnicity and CMV serostatus were compiled together with the repertoire data. Roughly 5 DR-DQ haplotypes were handled as single units for association and clustering, since linkage in the cohort was strong. About 280 gigabases of sequencing data and some 85 million unique TCR sequences were included in an early release covering 550 to 800 HLA-typed donors.

On the study overall, not on this receptor specifically: While some public TCRs were present in many individuals, most TCR sequences turned up only very rarely across donors. Because some donors lacked HLA typing at each locus, the association tests relied only on the typed subset. In a later analysis, TCR association rates were found to vary across HLA loci, with the most associated TCRs seen for DRB1 alleles and the fewest for HLA-C alleles. A later analysis found that HLA-associated TCR beta chains were more clonally expanded and had lower generation probabilities than equally common non-associated chains. Because counts were too low, under 20 rarely observed V segments, including chromosome 9 orphons, were left out of the earlier analysis of 587 of the donors. Presence/absence analyses assumed roughly uniform sequencing depth across donors, an assumption that may not hold. At a false discovery rate of 0.05, a later analysis linked 16,951 TCR beta sequences to specific HLA alleles. A cluster of highly shared sequence variants was judged likely to be a technical artifact of the sequencing pipeline. The 87-base-pair reads could not distinguish some IMGT-functional V segments, including TRBV6-2 and TRBV6-3, so those segments were excluded. A further reported finding was that TCR beta sequences accurately predicted the HLA-A and HLA-B alleles for most subjects in the first cohort. Correlated functional status among segregating V segments might be attributable to linkage disequilibrium, but an unknown experimental factor could not be ruled out. Strong co-occurrence of HLA alleles, especially DR and DQ, made assigning TCR associations to individual alleles difficult. A few of the identified cytomegalovirus-associated TCR beta chains were confirmed in vitro to be specific for cytomegalovirus antigens. The only immune exposure information available for the cohort was CMV serostatus. A later genetic analysis associated a missense DCLRE1C variant with V-gene and J-gene trimming of TCR beta chains, and an independent cohort replicated the association. The classifier was reported to diagnose cytomegalovirus status with high specificity and sensitivity in both the original cohort and the validation cohort. Broadly in line with IMGT annotations, most TCR beta V segments showed up in productive rearrangements about 87% or about 30% of the time in an earlier analysis of several hundred of the donors. It was suggested by the authors that the approach could potentially be generalized to other disease states and immunological phenotypes. In the study, 150 to 200 TCR beta chains were listed as associated with cytomegalovirus. In this cohort, only TCR beta chains were sequenced, and detectable features were limited by the absence of alpha or paired-chain data. According to a later genetic analysis, donors in an Asian-associated ancestry cluster had fewer N-insertions in productive TCRs than the approximately 690-donor mean. A later analysis found that most CMV-associated TCR beta chains appeared HLA-restricted, with HLA associations seemingly driven largely by CMV exposure. According to a later analysis, parvovirus B19, influenza, CMV and Epstein-Barr virus appeared linked to several top co-occurrence clusters.

The receptor library was made with the immunoSEQ multiplex PCR assay. For the multiplex PCR, a mixture combining 60 forward primers for TCR Vbeta segments and 13 reverse primers for TCR Jbeta segments was used. A multiplex PCR assay on genomic DNA amplified the CDR3 region of rearranged TCR beta genes. On the Illumina HiSeq System, the amplified TCR beta libraries were sequenced as 87-base-pair reads. From the authors' description of their analysis: A later analysis tallied some 79 million unique TCR beta chains across the 550 to 850 repertoires, and 10 million to 11 million of those chains were shared by two or more donors. To remove PCR and sequencing errors, raw reads were error-corrected and collapsed into unique sequences using a nearest-neighbor algorithm that merged closely related sequences. V, D and J gene segments were assigned by aligning CDR3 sequences to IMGT reference sequences. Each retained sequence needed at least a six-nucleotide match to both a V gene segment and a J gene segment. A rearrangement was called productive if the CDR3 had no stop codons and remained in frame with V and J, and every other rearrangement was called non-productive. Following IMGT convention, CDR3 was defined as the stretch from the second conserved V-encoded cysteine to the conserved J-encoded phenylalanine. The earlier analysis of some 580 of the donors excluded any sequence lacking an unambiguous match to a single V gene segment. In an earlier analysis of 587 of the donors, V segments were called functional above 56.7% productive rearrangements and were called segregating when the between-donor standard deviation exceeded 5%. A statistical classification framework was built for diagnosing cytomegalovirus status from the catalog of TCR beta chain sequences. In a later analysis, TCR nucleotide sequences were compared against IMGT/GENE-DB human TR gene sequences so that V and J genes could be assigned. The TCRdist pipeline was used in a later analysis to assign CDR3 sequences and most-parsimonious VDJ recombination scenarios. In a later analysis, each TCR beta chain was defined by its CDR3 amino acid sequence together with its V-gene family, and reads without a unique V-gene family were excluded. A later analysis removed 550 to 650 highly shared, low-generation-probability nucleotide sequences to deal with suspected cross-contamination and a sequencing artifact. For each public chain, a later analysis derived a clonal expansion index from normalized ranks of inferred template counts within each repertoire. Generation probabilities in a later analysis came from a VDJ recombination model fitted to out-of-frame rearrangements, and those results were checked against IGoR. Hypergeometric tests were used in a later analysis to score TCR-TCR, TCR-HLA and TCR-CMV co-occurrence, with a repertoire-size bias correction applied to the TCR pairs. False discovery rates were estimated in a later analysis by permuting HLA or CMV assignments 20 times. A later analysis grouped co-occurring TCRs with DBSCAN, adding TCRdist sequence similarity when clustering within HLA-allele-positive subsets. Co-occurrence clustering excluded repertoires with fewer than 30,000 or more than 120,000 public chains, plus five with anomalous nucleotide sharing. Drawn from immuneACCESS, this table holds only the in-frame rearrangements with V and J called that TCRdb kept. Clones are partly lost; checked studies trace under half to an unresolved V gene and leave the rest unexplained. Clonal size and the V and J genes are those of that table, whereas D and trimming came from the DNA. Recorded for this sample are fewer than 200,000 clones; approximately 78% of them occurred a single time. More than 0.9% of the sample rests with the top ten.

From the cysteine up to the phenylalanine, the CDR3 has a length of 16 residues. Of the read, only the CDR3 DNA is kept; its 48 bases are in frame from base 1. CDR1 and CDR2 (MDHEN, SYDVKM) derive from the germline V gene. V is pruned by 7 bases and J by 7 bases, leaving 17 bases of the junction without a gene match. The cohort consisted of fewer than 700 healthy bone marrow donors. Cohort members were all nominally healthy when sampled, although unrecorded immune exposures were likely present. The donor tested CMV seropositive, placing the donor among the 290 or so seropositive members of the cohort. A peripheral blood sample was collected from each donor, and TCR beta sequencing was performed on peripheral blood mononuclear cells. Genomic DNA extraction from the blood cell samples was performed with the Qiagen DNeasy Blood Extraction Kit.

Sequencing used PBMCs. This clonotype was sampled from a girl aged 2-15 years in good health and CMV-seropositive. The chain employs TRBV28 and TRBJ1-2, and 8 bases in between align with TRBD1. The CDR3 reads CASTQGSQGARVGYTF. In nucleotide form, the sequence is TGTGCCAGCACCCAAGGATCCCAGGGGGCGCGGGTTGGCTACACCTTC.